This T cell receptor beta chain was obtained from a study of T cell clones after liver transplantation. Background on the study: Apart from three HCV-positive recipients, transplants were for non-autoimmune, non-viral reasons. Study findings and constraints: Post-transplant time points were not standardized, so conclusions are preliminary. A significant post-transplant drop in circulating graft-donor-reactive CD4 TCRbeta sequences occurred in most of the 8 subjects.

Thawed unstimulated PBMCs were FACS-sorted by CD3, CD4 and CD8 into two populations. V was clipped by 1 base and J by 3 bases, with 9 bases between them. The CDR3 spans 14 residues. Germline V gene data show CDR1 as SEHNR and CDR2 as FQNEAQ (reference sequence). Details on this clone: Its target is not known.

Assay: immunoSEQ multiplex PCR; the TCRdb copy retains only in-frame clones and omits some. Among tens of thousands of clones, approximately 80% were seen once, and the ten largest hold 0.79%. The clonotype originates from a human patient who received a liver transplant. The graft donor may have given rise to some T cells. The material sequenced was CD4+ T cells from blood, taken 12 months after liver transplant. The rearrangement uses TRBV7-9 and TRBJ1-2; no clear D gene. Here the CDR3 reads CASSLGGFDYGYTF. In nucleotides, the CDR3 is TGTGCCAGCAGCTTAGGAGGGTTTGACTATGGCTACACCTTC.